This passage covers 8 T cell receptor beta chains from one sample sequenced in a study of blood T cell repertoires in COVID-19. Produced via immunoSEQ multiplex PCR; TCRdb's table is partial and in-frame only. The sample has 290,000 or so clones; 80% to 95% are singletons. The sequenced material came from PBMCs or T cells enriched from blood (not recorded which). The receptors originated from a woman aged 30 to 39 who had recovered from COVID-19.

This chain connects TRBV7-9 to TRBJ2-1, with unresolved D. V lost 2 bases and J lost 3, with 8 bases in between. This CDR3 has 14 amino acids. Germline CDR1 SEHNR, CDR2 FQNEAQ (reference sequence). This chain's CDR3 is CASSLYEDYNEQFF. In DNA form, the CDR3 reads TGTGCCAGCAGCTTATATGAGGACTACAATGAGCAGTTCTTC.

A single count supports this clone. The chain recombines TRBV29-1 with TRBJ1-1; TRBD1 agrees at 8 bases. Germline trimming cut 2 bases from V and 5 bases from J; bases unmatched to any gene: 1. Germline CDR1 is SQVTM and CDR2 is ANQGSEA. This CDR3 contains 12 residues. In nucleotides, the CDR3 is TGCAGCGTTGAACACAGGGGGACTGAAGCTTTCTTT. This translates into CSVEHRGTEAFF.

V and J are TRBV10-3 and TRBJ2-7, with TRBD1 matching over 9 bases. J gave up 6 bases and V 3 bases, and 6 bases lay outside the gene matches. Germline V gene sequence: CDR1 ENHRY, CDR2 SYGVKD. The CDR3 has 14 residues. In DNA form, the CDR3 reads TGTGCCATCAGTGAACAGGGGGCGCAGGTCGAGCAGTACTTC. Residues: CAISEQGAQVEQYF.

V gene TRBV4-2 combines with J gene TRBJ2-5; 10 positions agree with TRBD2. In germline, CDR1 is LGHNA, CDR2 YNFKEQ. CDR3 length: 16 amino acids. With V trimmed by 0 bases and J by 4 bases, 5 bases remained unmatched. The CDR3, as DNA: TGTGCCAGCAGCCAAGATGGACTAGCGGAGACAGAGACCCAGTACTTC. It translates to CASSQDGLAETETQYF.

The chain has TRBV19 and TRBJ1-5; D remains ambiguous. Per the germline V gene, CDR1 is LNHDA and CDR2 is SQIVND (reference sequence). V lost 6 bases and J lost 4, with 19 bases in between. This CDR3 contains 16 residues. The CDR3 nucleotides are TGTGCCAGTAGACCACACGAGGGTTTGGGGAATCAGCCCCAGCATTTT. Encoded protein: CASRPHEGLGNQPQHF.

J is TRBJ1-6 and V is TRBV4-2; 7 nucleotides line up with TRBD1. The CDR3 extends over 14 amino acids. Looked up from germline, CDR1 is LGHNA and CDR2 is YNFKEQ. After removal of 3 bases from V and 9 bases from J, the junction contained 5 bases not matched to a gene. In DNA form, the CDR3 reads TGTGCCAGCAGCCATGGACAGGACGGTTCACCCCTCCACTTT. This sequence encodes CASSHGQDGSPLHF.

The CDR3 protein is CASSEWGDQPQHF. CDR3 sequence (DNA): TGTGCCAGCAGTGAATGGGGAGATCAGCCCCAGCATTTT. The chain joins TRBV6-1 to TRBJ1-5; D is uncertain. Germline V lookup: CDR1 MNHNS, CDR2 SASEGT. V shed 2 bases and J shed 5 bases, with 7 bases lying between them. The CDR3 loop spans 13 amino acids.

This rearrangement joins TRBV6-2 or TRBV6-3 to TRBJ2-7; TRBD2 is a possible D gene (6 bases). This CDR3 contains 18 residues. The germline gives CDR1 MNHEY, CDR2 SVGEGT. V lost 4 bases, J lost 0 bases, and 22 bases lay in between. This CDR3 is CASSFAFEAGFSSYEQYF. The CDR3 nucleotides are TGTGCCAGCAGTTTTGCTTTTGAGGCGGGGTTCAGCTCCTACGAGCAGTACTTC.